One sample yielded the 4 T cell receptor beta chains listed below, sequenced in a study of T cells in Graves' hyperthyroidism and ophthalmopathy. Amplification targeted TCR beta CDR3 regions from RNA transcripts. HTBI primers drove first-round RT-PCR of the TCR CDR3. TCRdb re-called the multiplex PCR reads with MiXCR, one entry per CDR3 protein. The sample includes around 350,000 distinct CDR3 sequences, around 25% of them seen just once. Specimen: blood. The receptor set was obtained from a man between 50 and 59 years old with Graves' hyperthyroidism.

V and J are TRBV20-1 and TRBJ1-6; no clear D. The CDR3 contains 13 residues. The V end was cut by 0 bases, the J end by 8 bases, with 8 bases between. Germline CDR1 reads DFQATT; CDR2 reads SNEGSKA (reference sequence). This CDR3 is CSAREKMYSPLHF. The CDR3 DNA sequence: TGCAGTGCTAGAGAGAAGATGTATTCACCCCTCCACTTT.

This clonotype was seen more than once but under ten times. J is TRBJ2-5 and V is TRBV7-2, with 7 nucleotides matching TRBD1. Germline V gene data show CDR1 as SGHTA and CDR2 as FQGNSA. V lost 5 bases and J lost 2; bases outside the gene matches: 8. The CDR3 totals 15 residues. The CDR3 reads CASSPGTVPQETQYF. CDR3 nucleotides: TGTGCCAGCAGCCCGGGGACAGTCCCACAAGAGACCCAGTACTTC.

As concerns this clonotype: This may come from a read error, since a much larger clone is one base off. The rearrangement uses TRBV27 and TRBJ1-1, with D unclear. The V end lost 6 bases, the J end lost 5 bases, and 10 bases lay between the germline ends. Germline CDR1 reads MNHEY; CDR2 reads SMNVEV (reference sequence). The CDR3 sequence is 12 residues long. CDR3 amino acids: CASRARGTEAFF. The DNA for the CDR3 is TGTGCCAGCAGGGCACGGGGTACTGAAGCTTTCTTT.

This clonotype appeared many times. The chain recombines TRBV2 with TRBJ1-2, with D possibly being TRBD1 (6 bases). CDR1 is SNHLY and CDR2 is FYNNEI in the germline V gene. The V and J ends lost 10 bases and 0 bases respectively, with 18 bases between them. The CDR3 totals 15 residues. CDR3 coding DNA: TGTGCCACACCAAGGAGGACAGCGACTAACTATGGCTACACCTTC. Its protein is CATPRRTATNYGYTF.